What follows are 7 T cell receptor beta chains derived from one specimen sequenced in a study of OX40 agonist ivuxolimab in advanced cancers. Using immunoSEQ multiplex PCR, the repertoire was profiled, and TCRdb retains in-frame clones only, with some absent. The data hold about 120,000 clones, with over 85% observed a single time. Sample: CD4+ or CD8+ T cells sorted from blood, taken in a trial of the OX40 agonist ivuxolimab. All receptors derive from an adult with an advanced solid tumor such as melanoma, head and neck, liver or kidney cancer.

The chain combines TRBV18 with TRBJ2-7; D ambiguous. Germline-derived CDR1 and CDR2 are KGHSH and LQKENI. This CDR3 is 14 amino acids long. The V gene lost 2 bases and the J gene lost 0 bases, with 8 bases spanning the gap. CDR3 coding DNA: TGTGCCAGCTCACCAGAGCCAAGCTCCTACGAGCAGTACTTC. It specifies CASSPEPSSYEQYF.

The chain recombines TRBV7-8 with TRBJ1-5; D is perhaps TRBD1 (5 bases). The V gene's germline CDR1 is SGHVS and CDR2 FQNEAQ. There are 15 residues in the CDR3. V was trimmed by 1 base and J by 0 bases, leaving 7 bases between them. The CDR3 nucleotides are TGTGCCAGCAGCTTAGGGACAAATAGCAATCAGCCCCAGCATTTT. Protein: CASSLGTNSNQPQHF.

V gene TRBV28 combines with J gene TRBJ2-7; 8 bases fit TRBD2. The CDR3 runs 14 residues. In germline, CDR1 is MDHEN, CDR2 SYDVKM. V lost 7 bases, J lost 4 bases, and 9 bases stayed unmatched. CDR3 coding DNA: TGTGCCAGCACCCTAAGCGGGAGAGTTTACGAGCAGTACTTC. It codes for CASTLSGRVYEQYF.

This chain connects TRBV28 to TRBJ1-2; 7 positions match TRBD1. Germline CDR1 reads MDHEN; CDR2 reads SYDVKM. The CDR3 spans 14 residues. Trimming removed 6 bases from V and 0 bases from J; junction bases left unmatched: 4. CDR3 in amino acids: CASRRQGTNYGYTF. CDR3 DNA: TGTGCCAGCAGAAGACAGGGAACTAACTATGGCTACACCTTC.

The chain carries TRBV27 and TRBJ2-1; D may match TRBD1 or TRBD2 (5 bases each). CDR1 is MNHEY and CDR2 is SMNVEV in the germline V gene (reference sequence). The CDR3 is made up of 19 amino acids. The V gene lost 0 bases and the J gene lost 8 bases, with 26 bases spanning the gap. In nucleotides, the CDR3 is TGTGCCAGCAGTTTATCCCCCTTCCTCCCGGGACGCCATATGGATGAGCAGTTCTTC. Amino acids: CASSLSPFLPGRHMDEQFF.

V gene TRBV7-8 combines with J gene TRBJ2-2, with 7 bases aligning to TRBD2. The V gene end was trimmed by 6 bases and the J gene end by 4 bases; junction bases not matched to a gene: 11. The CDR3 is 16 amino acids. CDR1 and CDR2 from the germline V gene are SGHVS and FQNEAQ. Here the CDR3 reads CASSISSGFGTGELFF. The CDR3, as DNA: TGTGCCAGCAGTATCTCTAGCGGCTTCGGCACCGGGGAGCTGTTTTTT.

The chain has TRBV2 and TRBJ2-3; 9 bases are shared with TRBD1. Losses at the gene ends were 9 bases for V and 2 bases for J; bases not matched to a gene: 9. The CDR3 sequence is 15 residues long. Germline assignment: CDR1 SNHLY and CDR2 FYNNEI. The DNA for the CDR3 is TGTGCCAGTATTTACAGGGGGCTGTCCACAGATACGCAGTATTTT. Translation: CASIYRGLSTDTQYF. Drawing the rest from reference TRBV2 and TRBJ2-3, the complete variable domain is EPEVTQTPSHQVTQMGQEVILRCVPISNHLYFYWYRQILGQKVEFLVSFYNNEISEKSEIFDDQFSVERPDGSNFTLKIRSTKLEDSAMYFCASIYRGLSTDTQYFGPGTRLTVL.